The next 25 T cell receptor beta chains were all read from a single sample in a study of T cells in Graves' hyperthyroidism and ophthalmopathy. The source material, RNA transcripts, was used to amplify TCR beta CDR3 regions. TCR CDR3 underwent first-round RT-PCR with the HTBI primer set. One entry per CDR3 protein results from TCRdb running MiXCR on the multiplex PCR reads. The repertoire holds some 270,000 distinct CDR3 sequences, with 10% to 15% as singletons. The sequencing input was blood. These TCRs come from a woman younger than 45 with Graves' hyperthyroidism that later progressed to Graves' ophthalmopathy.

This clonotype has a handful of counts. The chain links TRBV30 to TRBJ1-3, with D uncertain. The V and J ends lost 0 bases and 4 bases respectively, with 10 bases between them. Germline V gives CDR1 GTSNPN, CDR2 SVGIG (reference sequence). CDR3 length: 14 residues. CDR3 amino acids: CAWSVLTPGNTIYF. CDR3 bases: TGTGCCTGGAGTGTCCTGACACCGGGAAACACCATATATTTT. The complete variable domain, with remaining parts taken from reference TRBV30 and TRBJ1-3, reads SQTIHQWPATLVQPVGSPLSLECTVEGTSNPNLYWYRQAAGRGLQLLFYSVGIGQISSEVPQNLSASRPQDRQFILSSKKLLLSDSGFYLCAWSVLTPGNTIYFGEGSWLTVV.

This clonotype was seen many times. CDR3 nucleotides: TGCAGCGTTGAGGGTCTAGCGGGAGGCGAGACCCAGTACTTC. Amino acid sequence: CSVEGLAGGETQYF. This chain uses TRBV29-1 with TRBJ2-5; TRBD2 agrees at 11 bases. V gave up 3 bases and J gave up 5 bases; unmatched junction bases: 5. CDR1 and CDR2 from the germline V gene are SQVTM and ANQGSEA. The length of the CDR3 is 14 residues.

This clonotype was counted ten times or more. The chain uses TRBV7-2 and TRBJ2-3; 7 positions match TRBD2. The CDR3 has 16 residues. J gave up 0 bases and V 2 bases, and 5 bases lay outside the gene matches. The germline V gene has CDR1 SGHTA and CDR2 FQGNSA. CDR3 in DNA: TGTGCCAGCAGCTTACGGACTAGTCCTAGCACAGATACGCAGTATTTT. As protein: CASSLRTSPSTDTQYF.

Regarding this clonotype: One end of the junction does not line up with germline, which may come from a read error. CDR3 sequence reads: CVSSEPGELFF. The CDR3 DNA sequence: TGCGTCAGCAGTGAGCCCGGGGAGCTGTTTTTT. The chain links TRBV10-2 to TRBJ2-2; D gene ambiguous. Germline V lookup: CDR1 WSHSY, CDR2 SAAADI. This CDR3 is 11 amino acids long.

This clonotype was seen at least ten times. This chain connects TRBV7-2 to TRBJ2-5, with 10 bases that match TRBD1. The CDR3 sequence is 15 residues long. Losses at the gene ends were 4 bases for V and 3 bases for J; bases not matched to a gene: 5. CDR1 and CDR2 from the germline V gene are SGHTA and FQGNSA. The CDR3 coding sequence is TGTGCCAGCAGCTATAGTGGGACAGGGGAAGAGACCCAGTACTTC. Amino acids: CASSYSGTGEETQYF.

This clonotype has just a few counts. The chain joins TRBV4-1 to TRBJ1-2; a weak D match, TRBD1 (5 bases). CDR1 is MGHRA, CDR2 YSYEKL, per germline. Deletions cut 0 bases from V and 3 bases from J, with 14 bases between. This CDR3 region has 16 residues. The CDR3 loop reads CASSQDLRGGYYGYTF. The CDR3 region has the DNA TGCGCCAGCAGCCAAGACCTTCGGGGGGGGTACTATGGCTACACCTTC.

This clonotype has only a few counts. CDR3 nucleotides: TGCAGTGCTATCCCCCCCTCCTCCTACAATGAGCAGTTCTTC. As protein: CSAIPPSSYNEQFF. The chain links TRBV20-1 to TRBJ2-1, with unresolved D. Trimming took off 4 bases at V and 0 bases at J, with 10 bases between the two ends. The CDR3 length is 14 residues. The germline gives CDR1 DFQATT, CDR2 SNEGSKA (reference sequence).

Many counts were recorded for this clonotype. The chain has TRBV15 and TRBJ1-5; D is possibly TRBD1 (6 bases). Per the germline V gene, CDR1 is LNHNV and CDR2 is YYDKDF (reference sequence). The CDR3 has 17 amino acids. Deletions cut 1 base from V and 0 bases from J, with 13 bases between. CDR3 loop: CATSRARQANSNQPQHF. The CDR3 nucleotides are TGTGCCACCAGCAGAGCCCGACAGGCGAATAGCAATCAGCCCCAGCATTTT. Looking up the rest from reference TRBV15 and TRBJ1-5 gives the full variable domain: DAMVIQNPRYQVTQFGKPVTLSCSQTLNHNVMYWYQQKSSQAPKLLFHYYDKDFNNEADTPDNFQSRRPNTSFCFLDIRSPGLGDTAMYLCATSRARQANSNQPQHFGDGTRLSIL.

This clonotype showed up many times. This chain joins TRBV5-1 and TRBJ2-4, with a tentative D call TRBD2 (6 bases). The CDR3 sequence is 15 residues long. Per germline, CDR1 SGHRS and CDR2 YFSETQ. Trimming left V 4 bases short and J 7 bases short, with 18 bases between. The CDR3 coding sequence is TGCGCCAGCAGCCAGACTGGGGGAGGAGGGAACATTCAGTACTTC. As protein: CASSQTGGGGNIQYF. The full variable domain, rest sourced from reference TRBV5-1 and TRBJ2-4, is KAGVTQTPRYLIKTRGQQVTLSCSPISGHRSVSWYQQTPGQGLQFLFEYFSETQRNKGNFPGRFSGRQFSNSRSEMNVSTLELGDSALYLCASSQTGGGGNIQYFGAGTRLSVL.

There are a few counts of this clonotype. The chain uses TRBV9 and TRBJ1-1, with a tentative D call TRBD1 (6 bases). The germline V gene has CDR1 SGDLS and CDR2 YYNGEE. The CDR3 has 15 amino acids. Trimming cost V 3 bases and J 4 bases, with 16 bases left between them. The CDR3 DNA reads TGTGCCAGCAGCGGGCGAGGCCAGGGGTGCACTGAAGCTTTCTTT. Protein: CASSGRGQGCTEAFF.

This clonotype was observed many times. The chain carries TRBV7-9 and TRBJ1-1; D not certain. The V end was cut by 2 bases, the J end by 1 base, with 11 bases between. CDR1 and CDR2 from the germline V gene are SEHNR and FQNEAQ (reference sequence). The CDR3 is 15 amino acids. CDR3 nucleotide sequence: TGTGCCAGCAGCTTAAGTGTTGCAGGGAACACTGAAGCTTTCTTT. It specifies CASSLSVAGNTEAFF.

This clonotype was recorded only once. This sequence joins TRBV20-1 and TRBJ2-5; D is uncertain. CDR3 length: 10 amino acids. Trimming shortened V by 5 bases and J by 7 bases, and 8 bases separated the two germline ends. The germline CDR1 and CDR2 sequences are DFQATT and SNEGSKA (reference sequence). The CDR3: CSAGVVTQYF. The CDR3 bases are TGCAGTGCTGGCGTGGTGACCCAGTACTTC.

This clonotype was recorded at least ten times. This chain joins TRBV12-3 or TRBV12-4 and TRBJ1-1; tentative D call: TRBD1 (5 bases). The V end lost 3 bases, the J end lost 0 bases, and 8 bases lay between the germline ends. CDR3 size: 14 residues. The CDR3: CASSFGAMNTEAFF. The CDR3 DNA reads as TGTGCCAGCAGTTTCGGGGCAATGAACACTGAAGCTTTCTTT.

The V gene is TRBV7-8, the J gene TRBJ2-2; TRBD2 agrees at 15 bases. The CDR3 has 19 amino acids. In germline, CDR1 is SGHVS, CDR2 FQNEAQ. The J segment lost 4 bases and the V segment lost 4 bases, leaving 10 bases of the junction unmatched. CDR3 in amino acids: CASSSQGLAGGSITGELFF. In DNA form, the CDR3 reads TGTGCCAGCAGCTCCCAGGGACTAGCGGGAGGAAGTATCACCGGGGAGCTGTTTTTT.

In this sample, this clonotype turned up many times. The CDR3 region has the DNA TGTGCCAGCAGCCTCCAAGGACGGCCAACCGAGCAGTACTTC. Its translation: CASSLQGRPTEQYF. The rearrangement uses TRBV7-2 and TRBJ2-7; D is unclear. CDR3 length: 14 amino acids. Trimming removed 5 bases from V and 6 bases from J, with 17 bases in between. Germline CDR1 is SGHTA and CDR2 is FQGNSA.

In this sample, this clonotype turned up many times. This chain connects TRBV5-1 to TRBJ1-5; TRBD1 might be the D (5 bases). V was pared by 5 bases and J by 2 bases, with 11 bases between. The CDR3 extends over 14 amino acids. The germline gives CDR1 SGHRS, CDR2 YFSETQ. The CDR3 sequence: CASREGSGNQPQHF. The CDR3 DNA sequence: TGCGCCAGCAGGGAGGGGTCGGGCAATCAGCCCCAGCATTTT.

V usage is TRBV28 and J usage is TRBJ1-3; D possibly corresponds to TRBD1 (6 bases). V lost 2 bases to trimming and J lost 0 bases, with 17 bases between them. The germline V gene has CDR1 MDHEN and CDR2 SYDVKM. This CDR3 is 18 amino acids long. This CDR3 is CASSLRFWGQNSGNTIYF. CDR3 DNA: TGTGCCAGCAGTTTAAGGTTTTGGGGACAAAACTCTGGAAACACCATATATTTT.

This clonotype occurred a few times. Given a much more abundant clone one base away, this may be a read error. The CDR3 DNA follows: TGTGCCAGCAGTTTACAGGGATGGGGGAGCACTGAAGCTTTCTTT. Its translation is CASSLQGWGSTEAFF. J is TRBJ1-1 and V is TRBV27; TRBD1 might be the D (5 bases). Germline loops: CDR1 MNHEY, CDR2 SMNVEV (reference sequence). This CDR3 is built from 15 residues. V was pared by 2 bases and J by 4 bases, with 14 bases between.

In this sample, this clonotype turned up many times. The gene calls are TRBV12-3 or TRBV12-4 and TRBJ1-1; no reliable D call. The V end lost 7 bases, the J end lost 7 bases, and 19 bases lay between the germline ends. The CDR3 consists of 14 residues. The CDR3 here is CASTLDRETVEAFF. In DNA, the CDR3 is TGTGCCAGCACCTTGGACCGGGAGACGGTTGAAGCTTTCTTT.

This clonotype has more than one count but fewer than ten. This rearrangement joins TRBV29-1 to TRBJ1-3; D ambiguous. Germline-derived CDR1 and CDR2 are SQVTM and ANQGSEA. This CDR3 is 12 amino acids long. V shed 7 bases and J shed 0 bases, with 7 bases lying between them. The DNA for the CDR3 is TGCAGCGCCTATTCCTCTGGAAACACCATATATTTT. This sequence encodes CSAYSSGNTIYF. Together with reference TRBV29-1 and TRBJ1-3, the CDR3 gives the full variable domain: SAVISQKPSRDICQRGTSLTIQCQVDSQVTMMFWYRQQPGQSLTLIATANQGSEATYESGFVIDKFPISRPNLTFSTLTVSNMSPEDSSIYLCSAYSSGNTIYFGEGSWLTVV.

V is TRBV6-1 and J is TRBJ2-7; 9 bases match TRBD1. CDR1 is MNHNS, CDR2 SASEGT, per germline. V lost 9 bases and J lost 3; bases outside the gene matches: 6. This CDR3 region has 13 residues. CDR3 nucleotide sequence: TGTGCCAGTACTGGGACAGGGCTCTACGAGCAGTACTTC. It encodes CASTGTGLYEQYF.

In its sample, this clonotype was seen many times. The rearrangement links TRBV20-1 to TRBJ1-4; D possibly corresponds to TRBD1 (6 bases). The CDR3 length is 14 residues. The V and J ends lost 1 base and 3 bases respectively, with 9 bases between them. The germline CDR1 and CDR2 sequences are DFQATT and SNEGSKA (reference sequence). The CDR3 is CSARGAGANEKLFF. DNA for the CDR3: TGCAGTGCTAGAGGGGCAGGGGCTAATGAAAAACTGTTTTTT.

This clonotype appeared many times. The rearrangement uses TRBV18 and TRBJ2-2; D unclear. The CDR3 has 14 amino acids. V lost 2 bases, J lost 7 bases, and 11 bases lay in between. Germline values: CDR1 KGHSH, CDR2 LQKENI. As DNA, the CDR3 is TGTGCCAGCTCACCAGGCACTCCGAACGGGGAGCTGTTTTTT. Encoded protein: CASSPGTPNGELFF. Together with reference TRBV18 and TRBJ2-2, the CDR3 gives the full variable domain: NAGVMQNPRHLVRRRGQEARLRCSPMKGHSHVYWYRQLPEEGLKFMVYLQKENIIDESGMPKERFSAEFPKEGPSILRIQQVVRGDSAAYFCASSPGTPNGELFFGEGSRLTVL.

In the case of this clonotype: A read error is possible here, since a much larger clone lies one base away. It is likely a read error, because the conserved phenylalanine at the end of the CDR3 is missing. This chain uses TRBV29-1 with TRBJ2-6; D perhaps matches TRBD1 (6 bases). Looked up from germline, CDR1 is SQVTM and CDR2 is ANQGSEA. V was pared by 3 bases and J by 3 bases, with 9 bases between. The CDR3 has 14 amino acids. The chain's CDR3 is CSVDRGSGANVLTL. CDR3 nucleotides: TGCAGCGTTGACAGGGGAAGTGGGGCCAACGTCCTGACTCTC.

This clonotype came up a few times. This CDR3 is CASSLPAKLAKNIQYF. CDR3 DNA: TGTGCCAGCAGTTTGCCAGCGAAACTAGCCAAAAACATTCAGTACTTC. The rearrangement links TRBV28 to TRBJ2-4; D is undetermined. The CDR3 has 16 amino acids. Germline values: CDR1 MDHEN, CDR2 SYDVKM. The V end lost 3 bases, the J end lost 0 bases, and 12 bases lay between the germline ends.